This T cell receptor (beta chain) was identified in a study of T-cell memory formation after mild COVID-19. This clonotype occurred many times. Its antigen is undetermined. This CDR3 region has 14 residues. Germline loops: CDR1 SGHKS, CDR2 YYEKEE (reference sequence). V was cut by 2 bases and J by 7 bases, with 15 bases left in between. Findings and caveats of the study: Cross-reactive memory appears to have joined, as suggested by some responding clones showing up in pre-infection memory.

Barcoded TCR alpha and TCR beta cDNA libraries with UMIs came from 5'RACE using constant-segment primers. TCRdb processed the 5' RACE reads anew with MiXCR; each CDR3 protein has one entry. The sample contains 250,000 to 300,000 distinct CDR3 sequences, roughly 8.2% of which appear only once. Source material: PBMCs or a T cell subset sorted from them (not recorded which). The rearrangement links TRBV5-5 to TRBJ1-1, with D unresolved. This clonotype was obtained from a man between 18 and 35 years old who had mild COVID-19 (a few samples of this study predate the infection). Cell type and time point are not known. CDR3 region: CASSFGATTLEAFF. The CDR3 coding sequence is TGTGCCAGCAGCTTCGGAGCAACCACCCTTGAAGCTTTCTTT.